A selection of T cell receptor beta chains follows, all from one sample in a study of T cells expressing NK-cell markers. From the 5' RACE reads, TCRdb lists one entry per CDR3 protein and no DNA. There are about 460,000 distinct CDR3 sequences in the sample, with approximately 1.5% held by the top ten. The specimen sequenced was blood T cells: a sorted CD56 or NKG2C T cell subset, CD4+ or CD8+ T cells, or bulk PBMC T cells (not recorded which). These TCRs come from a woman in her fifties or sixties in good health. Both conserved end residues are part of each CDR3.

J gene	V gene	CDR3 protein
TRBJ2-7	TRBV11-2	CASSLRVGRGYEQYF
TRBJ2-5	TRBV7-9	CASSQLAGDGETQYF
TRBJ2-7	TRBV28	CASRRGADSNYEQYF
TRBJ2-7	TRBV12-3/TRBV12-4	CASSFILATYEQYF
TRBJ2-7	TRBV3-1	CASSQSLAGFGEQYF
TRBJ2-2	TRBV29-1	CSVAPLNTGELFF
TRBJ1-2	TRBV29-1	CSVRDTVNYGYTF
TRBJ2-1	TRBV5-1	CASSVSGIGDEQFF
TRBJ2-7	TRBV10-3	CAIGIQGSYEQYF
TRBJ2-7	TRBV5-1	CASSGPGVGEQYF
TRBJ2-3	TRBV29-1	CSAILAGDLPDTQYF
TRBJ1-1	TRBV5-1	CASSTTVTGGLMNTEAFF
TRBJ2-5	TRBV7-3	CASSPQAGHWTQYF
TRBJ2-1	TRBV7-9	CASSLARLAEALYNEQFF
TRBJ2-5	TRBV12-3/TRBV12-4	CASSSQTSGRVKTQYF
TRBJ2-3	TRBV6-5	CASSYDRTRENTQYF
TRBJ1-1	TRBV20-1	CSAQPAGGTEAFF
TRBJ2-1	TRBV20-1	CSARDVRGLYNEQFF
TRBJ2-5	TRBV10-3	CASSGGREQTQYF
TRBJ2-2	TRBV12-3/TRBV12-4	CASSQTGLADDTGELFF
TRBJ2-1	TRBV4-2	CASSRLDRGSYNEQFF
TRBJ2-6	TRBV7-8	CASSQNRGRESGANVLTF
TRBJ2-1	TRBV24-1	CATYGPYNEQFF
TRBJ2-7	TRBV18	CASSQQGFEQYF
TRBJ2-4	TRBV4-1	CASSQDRGIGNIQYF
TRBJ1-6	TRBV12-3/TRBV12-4	CASSLWGTGNSPLHF
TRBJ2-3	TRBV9	CASSATQGADTQYF
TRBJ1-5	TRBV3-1	CASSQGVIPQGQPQHF
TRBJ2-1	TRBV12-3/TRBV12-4	CASSSPINEQFF
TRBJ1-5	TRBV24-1	CATSVGQNNQPQHF
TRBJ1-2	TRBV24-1	CATSKGAGGGNYGYTF
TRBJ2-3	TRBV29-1	CSARRATTSTDTQYF
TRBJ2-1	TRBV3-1	CASSHGQAPMDGEQFF
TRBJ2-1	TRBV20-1	CSARGPTSGSSNEQFF
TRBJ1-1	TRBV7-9	CASSSRTGAMNTEAFF
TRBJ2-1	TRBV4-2	CASSQDPILKPGVIYNEQFF
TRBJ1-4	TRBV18	CASAQKTNEKLFF
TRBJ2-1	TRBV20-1	CSAINKREAGNEQFF
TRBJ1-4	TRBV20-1	CSARDYAGTGEEKLFF